One sample yielded the 20 T cell receptor beta chains listed below, sequenced in a study of shared clonotypes between healthy human individuals. TCRdb keeps only in-frame clones here, not all; method: immunoSEQ multiplex PCR. The sample includes around 2.5 million clones, 93% of them seen just once. Sequenced: naive CD4+ T cells from PBMCs. The subset is: CD45RA+ positively selected. All receptors derive from a man younger than 30 in good health. Some clones in this sample may be carry-over from other donors' samples.

The chain carries TRBV14 and TRBJ1-1; no firm D call. Per germline, CDR1 SGHDN and CDR2 FVKESK. Trimming removed 0 bases at V and 6 bases at J, with 17 bases between. The CDR3 is 16 amino acids. The CDR3 DNA sequence: TGTGCCAGCAGCCAAGAGATCGGCAGTACCATCGCTGAAGCTTTCTTT. Translated: CASSQEIGSTIAEAFF. The variable domain in full, completed from reference TRBV14 and TRBJ1-1, reads EAGVTQFPSHSVIEKGQTVTLRCDPISGHDNLYWYRRVMGKEIKFLLHFVKESKQDESGMPNNRFLAERTGGTYSTLKVQPAELEDSGVYFCASSQEIGSTIAEAFFGQGTRLTVV.

This clone was found once. The chain combines TRBV7-3 with TRBJ1-1, with TRBD1 as a possible D gene (6 bases). Between the trimmed V and J ends, which lost 5 bases and 4 bases, there was a span of 11 bases. From germline, CDR1 is SGHTA and CDR2 FQGTGA. CDR3 length: 13 residues. CDR3 nucleotide sequence: TGTGCCAGCAGCAACAGGGATGGCACTGAAGCTTTCTTT. Amino acids: CASSNRDGTEAFF. Supplemented by reference TRBV7-3 and TRBJ1-1, the full variable domain reads GAGVSQTPSNKVTEKGKYVELRCDPISGHTALYWYRQSLGQGPEFLIYFQGTGAADDSGLPNDRFFAVRPEGSVSTLKIQRTERGDSAVYLCASSNRDGTEAFFGQGTRLTVV.

The J gene is TRBJ1-3, the V gene TRBV19, with 10 bases identical to TRBD1. V lost 5 bases, J lost 4 bases, and 8 bases stayed unmatched. Germline V CDR1 and CDR2: LNHDA, SQIVND (reference sequence). The CDR3 sequence is 16 residues long. The CDR3 protein is CASSPRDRGAGNTIYF. The CDR3 DNA reads TGTGCCAGTAGTCCCCGGGACAGGGGAGCAGGAAACACCATATATTTT.

Note on this clone: Distinct nucleotide sequences in the sample also encode this CDR3. The chain carries TRBV5-1 and TRBJ2-3; 7 positions agree with TRBD2. Germline CDR1 is SGHRS and CDR2 is YFSETQ. The CDR3 loop spans 13 amino acids. With 5 bases clipped from V and 3 bases from J, the junction kept 3 bases outside the gene matches. The CDR3 DNA reads TGCGCCAGCAGTCTGGGGGGGACAGATACGCAGTATTTT. Translated: CASSLGGTDTQYF.

The chain couples TRBV11-2 to TRBJ2-7, with D possibly matching TRBD2 (5 bases). With 4 bases removed from V and 7 bases from J, the gap between germline ends came to 14 bases. CDR1 and CDR2 from the germline V gene are SGHAT and FQNNGV. This CDR3 region has 13 residues. The CDR3 protein is CASSSILGNEQYF. The DNA of the CDR3 is TGTGCCAGCAGCTCAATTCTCGGGAATGAGCAGTACTTC. The complete variable domain, with remaining parts taken from reference TRBV11-2 and TRBJ2-7, reads EAGVAQSPRYKIIEKRQSVAFWCNPISGHATLYWYQQILGQGPKLLIQFQNNGVVDDSQLPKDRFSAERLKGVDSTLKIQPAKLEDSAVYLCASSSILGNEQYFGPGTRLTVT.

V is TRBV9 and J is TRBJ2-7; 12 nucleotides agree with TRBD1. V lost 4 bases to trimming and J lost 2 bases; unmatched junction nucleotides: 4. The CDR3 spans 15 residues. CDR1 is SGDLS, CDR2 YYNGEE, per germline. This chain's CDR3 is CASSPRDRGPYEQYF. The CDR3 DNA reads TGTGCCAGCAGCCCACGGGACAGGGGGCCCTACGAGCAGTACTTC.

A single count supports this clone. The gene calls are TRBV10-3 and TRBJ2-1; 9 bases match TRBD2. This CDR3 comprises 13 residues. V shed 0 bases, J shed 10 bases, and the junction held 1 base outside the gene matches. Germline lookup yields CDR1 ENHRY and CDR2 SYGVKD. The CDR3 spells CAISESAGGEQFF. The CDR3 DNA follows: TGTGCCATCAGTGAGTCCGCGGGAGGGGAGCAGTTCTTC.

Details on this clone: At the DNA level, this CDR3 is encoded by other sequences in the same sample as well. The CDR3 DNA follows: TGTGCCAGCAGCCTGGACAGGAATTACGAGCAGTACTTC. Translation gives CASSLDRNYEQYF. This chain uses TRBV7-3 with TRBJ2-7, with TRBD1 matching 7 bases. The CDR3 runs 13 residues. Germline CDR1 SGHTA, CDR2 FQGTGA. The V and J ends lost 5 bases and 4 bases, in that order; junction bases with no gene match: 5.

The genes are TRBV4-1 and TRBJ1-1; D not certain. V was trimmed by 2 bases and J by 0 bases, leaving 7 bases between them. The germline V gene has CDR1 MGHRA and CDR2 YSYEKL. The CDR3 covers 14 residues. This CDR3 is CASSQMTVNTEAFF. CDR3 in DNA: TGCGCCAGCAGCCAAATGACCGTGAACACTGAAGCTTTCTTT.

The chain is built from TRBV6-5 and TRBJ1-2, with D hard to call. The V gene lost 4 bases and the J gene lost 7 bases, with 16 bases spanning the gap. Per germline, CDR1 MNHEY and CDR2 SVGAGI. The CDR3 sequence is 14 residues long. The chain's CDR3 is CASSSRPTHRGYTF. As DNA, the CDR3 is TGTGCCAGCAGTTCACGACCCACTCATCGTGGCTACACCTTC.

In regard to this clone: The junction departs from germline at one end; a sequencing error may be responsible. The chain couples TRBV7-2 to TRBJ2-7, with 8 bases lining up with TRBD2. Germline V gene sequence: CDR1 SGHTA, CDR2 FQGNSA. The CDR3 is 17 residues long. The DNA for the CDR3 is TGTGCCAGCAGCCTCACGCGGGAAGCGGGAGTCTCCCACGAGCAGTACTTC. Protein product: CASSLTREAGVSHEQYF.

The CDR3 spells CASSLTMGWDGYTF. The CDR3 bases are TGTGCCAGCAGCTTAACAATGGGTTGGGATGGCTACACCTTC. The V call is TRBV7-2, the J call TRBJ1-2, with D uncertain. Trimming left V 2 bases short and J 6 bases short, with 13 bases between. There are 14 residues in the CDR3. CDR1 and CDR2 (germline): SGHTA, FQGNSA.

The V and J genes are TRBV27 and TRBJ1-4; the D is unclear. The length of the CDR3 is 16 residues. In germline, CDR1 is MNHEY, CDR2 SMNVEV (reference sequence). Between the trimmed V and J ends, which lost 5 bases and 0 bases, there was a span of 13 bases. CDR3: CASSPIEHPTNEKLFF. The DNA of the CDR3 is TGTGCCAGCAGTCCTATCGAGCACCCAACTAATGAAAAACTGTTTTTT.

The DNA for the CDR3 is TGTGCCAGCAGCTTGGAGGGGTTTCCGGGACGGTTCTACGAGCAGTACTTC. Its protein is CASSLEGFPGRFYEQYF. V is TRBV7-2 and J is TRBJ2-7, with D perhaps matching TRBD2 (6 bases). Germline V lookup: CDR1 SGHTA, CDR2 FQGNSA. This CDR3 region has 17 residues. V lost 3 bases and J 3 bases, leaving 21 bases between the germline ends.

The chain has TRBV29-1 and TRBJ2-5; TRBD1 aligns across 8 bases. V shed 6 bases and J 5 bases; nucleotides not matched to a gene: 5. CDR3 size: 12 residues. Germline V gene data show CDR1 as SQVTM and CDR2 as ANQGSEA. CDR3 sequence: CSVMTGAETQYF. DNA for the CDR3: TGCAGCGTCATGACAGGGGCTGAGACCCAGTACTTC.

V and J are TRBV5-1 and TRBJ2-7, with D possibly matching TRBD1 (6 bases). Germline assignment: CDR1 SGHRS and CDR2 YFSETQ. V was shortened by 3 bases and J by 2 bases, with 12 bases between the two germline ends. The CDR3 has 14 residues. The CDR3 reads CASSSPQGPYEQYF. The CDR3 nucleotides are TGCGCCAGCAGCTCACCACAGGGCCCCTACGAGCAGTACTTC.

The chain combines TRBV2 with TRBJ2-5; 8 positions match TRBD2. V lost 6 bases to trimming and J lost 2 bases; unmatched junction nucleotides: 8. The CDR3 loop spans 15 amino acids. Germline V gene data show CDR1 as SNHLY and CDR2 as FYNNEI. The CDR3, as DNA: TGTGCCAGCAGGGCAAGCGGGAGCCCACAAGAGACCCAGTACTTC. Amino acid sequence: CASRASGSPQETQYF.

The chain has TRBV5-4 and TRBJ2-3; TRBD2 matches 10 bases. Germline values: CDR1 SGHNT, CDR2 YYREEE (reference sequence). V was pared by 4 bases and J by 1 base, with 6 bases of the junction left unmatched. The CDR3 is 16 residues long. CDR3 bases: TGTGCCAGCAGCCATAAGCGGGAGGGCCGCACAGATACGCAGTATTTT. Residues: CASSHKREGRTDTQYF.

The chain recombines TRBV28 with TRBJ1-5, with D possibly TRBD1 on 6 matching bases. This CDR3 is built from 15 residues. In germline, CDR1 is MDHEN, CDR2 SYDVKM. V lost 7 bases to trimming and J lost 7 bases, with 20 bases between them. Written as DNA, the CDR3 is TGTGCCAGCAACTCCCAAGGGGGTCGGGGACAGCCCCAGCATTTT. Translation gives CASNSQGGRGQPQHF.

A note on this clone: Other DNA variants within this sample encode the same CDR3. This chain joins TRBV5-1 and TRBJ2-3, with D unclear. V was pared by 10 bases and J by 2 bases, with 8 bases between. From germline, CDR1 is SGHRS and CDR2 YFSETQ. CDR3 length: 11 amino acids. The CDR3 nucleotides are TGCGCCTCCTCTTACACAGATACGCAGTATTTT. It is translated as CASSYTDTQYF.